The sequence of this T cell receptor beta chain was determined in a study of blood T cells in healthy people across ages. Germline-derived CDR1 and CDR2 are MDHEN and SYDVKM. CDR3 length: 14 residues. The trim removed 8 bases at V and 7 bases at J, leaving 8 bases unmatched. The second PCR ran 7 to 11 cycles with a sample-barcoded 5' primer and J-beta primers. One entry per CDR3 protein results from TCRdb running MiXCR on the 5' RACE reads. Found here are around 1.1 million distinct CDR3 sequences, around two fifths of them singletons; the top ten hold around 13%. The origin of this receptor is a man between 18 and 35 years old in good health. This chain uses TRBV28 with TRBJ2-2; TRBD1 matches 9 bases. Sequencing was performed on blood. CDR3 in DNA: TGTGCCAGCGCAATACAGGGGGCGGGCGGGGAGCTGTTTTTT. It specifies CASAIQGAGGELFF.